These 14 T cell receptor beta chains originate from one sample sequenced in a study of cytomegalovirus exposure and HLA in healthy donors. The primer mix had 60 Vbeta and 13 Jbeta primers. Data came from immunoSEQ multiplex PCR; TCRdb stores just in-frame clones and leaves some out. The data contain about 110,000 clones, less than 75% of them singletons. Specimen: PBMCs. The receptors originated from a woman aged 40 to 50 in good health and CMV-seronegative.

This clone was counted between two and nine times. The CDR3 sequence is CASSIARQGGYTF. The CDR3 DNA sequence: TGTGCCAGTAGTATAGCCCGACAGGGGGGCTACACCTTC. The rearrangement joins TRBV19 to TRBJ1-2, with 8 bases fitting TRBD1. CDR1 is LNHDA and CDR2 is SQIVND in the germline V gene (reference sequence). V trimming: 1 base; J trimming: 8 bases; junction bases outside the gene matches: 3. The CDR3 has 13 residues. The full variable domain, completed using reference TRBV19 and TRBJ1-2, is DGGITQSPKYLFRKEGQNVTLSCEQNLNHDAMYWYRQDPGQGLRLIYYSQIVNDFQKGDIAEGYSVSREKKESFPLTVTSAQKNPTAFYLCASSIARQGGYTFGSGTRLTVV.

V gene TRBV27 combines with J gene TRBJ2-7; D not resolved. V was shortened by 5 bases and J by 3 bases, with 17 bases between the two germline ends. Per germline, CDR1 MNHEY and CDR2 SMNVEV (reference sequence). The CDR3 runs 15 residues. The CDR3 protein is CASSTSPQNLYEQYF. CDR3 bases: TGTGCCAGCAGTACCTCCCCACAGAACCTCTACGAGCAGTACTTC.

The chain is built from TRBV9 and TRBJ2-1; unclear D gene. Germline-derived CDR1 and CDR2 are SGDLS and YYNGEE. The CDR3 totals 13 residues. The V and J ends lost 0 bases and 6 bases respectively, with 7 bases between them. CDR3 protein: CASSVDSANEQFF. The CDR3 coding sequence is TGTGCCAGCAGCGTAGACTCCGCCAATGAGCAGTTCTTC.

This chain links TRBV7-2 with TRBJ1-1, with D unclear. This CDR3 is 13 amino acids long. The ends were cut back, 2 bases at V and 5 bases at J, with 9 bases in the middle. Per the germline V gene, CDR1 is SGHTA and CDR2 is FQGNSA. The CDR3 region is CASSLNQRTEAFF. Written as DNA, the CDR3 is TGTGCCAGCAGCTTAAATCAACGGACTGAAGCTTTCTTT.

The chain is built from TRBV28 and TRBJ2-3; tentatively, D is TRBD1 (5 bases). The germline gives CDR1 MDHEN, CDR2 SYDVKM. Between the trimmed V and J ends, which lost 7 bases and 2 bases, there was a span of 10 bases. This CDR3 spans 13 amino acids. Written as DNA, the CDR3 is TGTGCCAGCACCAGACAGAACACAGATACGCAGTATTTT. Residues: CASTRQNTDTQYF.

CDR3 sequence (DNA): TGTGCCAGCAGCGTACAGGAGGGTCCCCCCCCGGGTGAGCAGTTCTTC. Amino acid sequence: CASSVQEGPPPGEQFF. The rearrangement uses TRBV9 and TRBJ2-1; tentatively, D is TRBD2 (6 bases). V was trimmed by 1 base and J by 9 bases, leaving 20 bases between them. Germline CDR1 and CDR2: SGDLS and YYNGEE. The length of the CDR3 is 16 residues.

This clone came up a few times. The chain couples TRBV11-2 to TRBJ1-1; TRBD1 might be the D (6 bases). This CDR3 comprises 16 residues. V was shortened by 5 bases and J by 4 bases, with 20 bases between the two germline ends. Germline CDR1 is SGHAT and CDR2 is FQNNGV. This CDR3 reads CASSKSREGGTTEAFF. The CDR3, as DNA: TGTGCCAGCAGCAAAAGTCGAGAGGGGGGGACCACTGAAGCTTTCTTT.

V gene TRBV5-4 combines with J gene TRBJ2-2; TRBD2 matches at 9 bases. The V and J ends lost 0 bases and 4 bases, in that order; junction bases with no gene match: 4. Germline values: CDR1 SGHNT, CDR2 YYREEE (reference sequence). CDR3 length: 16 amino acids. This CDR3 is CASSLAQLAGTGELFF. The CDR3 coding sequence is TGTGCCAGCAGCTTGGCCCAACTAGCGGGCACCGGGGAGCTGTTTTTT.

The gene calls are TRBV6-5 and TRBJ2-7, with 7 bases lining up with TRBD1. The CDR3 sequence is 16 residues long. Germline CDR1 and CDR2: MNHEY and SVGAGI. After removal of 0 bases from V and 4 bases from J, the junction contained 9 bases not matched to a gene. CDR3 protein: CASSYSFGTAPYEQYF. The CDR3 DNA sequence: TGTGCCAGCAGTTACTCGTTCGGGACAGCCCCATACGAGCAGTACTTC.

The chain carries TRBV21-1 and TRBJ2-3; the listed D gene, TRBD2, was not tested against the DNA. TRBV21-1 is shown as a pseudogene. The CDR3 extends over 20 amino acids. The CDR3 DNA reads TGTGCCAGCAGCAAAGCGCCGGGACTAGCGGGAGGGCCAGGGGCAGATACGCAGTATTTT. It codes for CASSKAPGLAGGPGADTQYF.

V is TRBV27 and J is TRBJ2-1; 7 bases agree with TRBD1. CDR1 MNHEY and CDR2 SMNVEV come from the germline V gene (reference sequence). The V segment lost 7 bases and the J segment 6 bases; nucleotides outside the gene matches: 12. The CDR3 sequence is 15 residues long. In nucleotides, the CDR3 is TGTGCCAGCACCGCCCCTAGGGGGCAGGGCAATGAGCAGTTCTTC. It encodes CASTAPRGQGNEQFF.

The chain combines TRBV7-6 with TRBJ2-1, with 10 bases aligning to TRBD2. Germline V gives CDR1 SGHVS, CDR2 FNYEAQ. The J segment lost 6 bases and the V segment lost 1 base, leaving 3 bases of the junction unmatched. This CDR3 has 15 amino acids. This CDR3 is CASSLVSGGANEQFF. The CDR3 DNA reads TGTGCCAGCAGCTTAGTGAGCGGGGGGGCCAATGAGCAGTTCTTC.

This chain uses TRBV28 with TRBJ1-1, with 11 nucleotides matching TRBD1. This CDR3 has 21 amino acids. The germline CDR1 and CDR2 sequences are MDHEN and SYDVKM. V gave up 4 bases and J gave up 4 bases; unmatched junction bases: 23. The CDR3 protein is CASSSHPLWTGGAYYRTEAFF. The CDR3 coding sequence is TGTGCCAGCAGTTCCCACCCCCTCTGGACAGGGGGCGCTTATTACCGCACTGAAGCTTTCTTT.

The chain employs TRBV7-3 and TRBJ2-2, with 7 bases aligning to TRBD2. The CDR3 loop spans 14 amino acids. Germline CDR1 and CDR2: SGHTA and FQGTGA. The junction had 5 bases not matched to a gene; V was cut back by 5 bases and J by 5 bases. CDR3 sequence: CASSLPGGTGELFF. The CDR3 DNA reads TGTGCCAGCAGCCTACCGGGGGGAACCGGGGAGCTGTTTTTT.